The clone carrying this TCR beta chain was seen a handful of times. No antigen is known for it. V shed 6 bases, J shed 4 bases, and the junction held 8 bases outside the gene matches. The CDR3 has 13 amino acids. In germline, CDR1 is SQVTM, CDR2 ANQGSEA. The data belong to a study of beta chain features in type 1 diabetes. Study information: Patient and healthy donor groups were alike in age, gender and cell yields.

Notes on the study in general: Patients with type 1 diabetes carried fewer insertions and had more deletions at their VDJ junctions.

Expressed TCRB transcripts got sequenced, as all isolated RNA was reverse transcribed. The method was immunoSEQ multiplex PCR; TCRdb's version includes in-frame clones alone and lacks a portion of them. The sample yields roughly 170,000 clones, less than 15% seen once. This clonotype was sampled from a woman between 18 and 29 years old in good health. The chain combines TRBV29-1 with TRBJ1-1, with 7 bases lining up with TRBD1. What was sequenced was central memory CD4+ T cells from blood. The DNA of the CDR3 is TGCAGCGTCGAGGGACAGCCGGCCACTGAAGCTTTCTTT. Translating it yields CSVEGQPATEAFF.